These 29 T cell receptor beta chains share one sample of origin, sequenced in a study of sequential checkpoint blockade in melanoma (dated by TCRdb to the late 2010s). The treatment or condition label on this specimen signifies: randomized to nivolumab then ipilimumab (arm A) or the reverse (arm B). Libraries came from the immunoSEQ multiplex PCR assay. Not all clones reach the TCRdb copy of this immuneACCESS table, which keeps in-frame sequences only. Checked studies attribute under half of the gap to unresolved V genes and leave the rest unexplained. The sample table records 20,000 or so clones; about four fifths of these occur just once. The ten biggest clones cover 35% to 40% of the sample. The sample consisted of CD8+ T cells sorted from blood (inferred from file names), taken from a patient given nivolumab and ipilimumab in sequence. Source of these receptors: a human donor with melanoma.

The chain uses TRBV7-9 and TRBJ2-3; 7 nucleotides line up with TRBD2. Germline V gives CDR1 SEHNR, CDR2 FQNEAQ (reference sequence). There are 14 residues in the CDR3. Trimming removed 5 bases from V and 8 bases from J; junction bases left unmatched: 10. The CDR3: CASSPERELGTQYF. The CDR3 nucleotides read TGTGCCAGCAGCCCTGAGCGGGAACTAGGTACGCAGTATTTT. Looking up the rest from reference TRBV7-9 and TRBJ2-3 gives the full variable domain: DTGVSQNPRHKITKRGQNVTFRCDPISEHNRLYWYRQTLGQGPEFLTYFQNEAQLEKSRLLSDRFSAERPKGSFSTLEIQRTEQGDSAMYLCASSPERELGTQYFGPGTRLTVL.

The chain recombines TRBV7-8 with TRBJ2-1; D may be TRBD2 (6 bases). Germline lookup yields CDR1 SGHVS and CDR2 FQNEAQ. Trimming removed 5 bases from V and 10 bases from J, with 18 bases in between. The CDR3 is made up of 14 amino acids. The CDR3 region is CASSAGFREGEQFF. CDR3 in DNA: TGTGCCAGCAGCGCGGGATTCAGGGAAGGGGAGCAGTTCTTC.

This chain links TRBV27 with TRBJ2-2; possible D gene TRBD1, 5 bases. Germline CDR1 and CDR2: MNHEY and SMNVEV (reference sequence). This CDR3 is built from 11 residues. The V and J ends lost 6 bases and 8 bases respectively, with 7 bases between them. CDR3 region: CASRGPGELFF. The CDR3 DNA reads TGTGCCAGCAGGGGGCCTGGGGAGCTGTTTTTT.

The chain carries TRBV5-1 and TRBJ2-1; 7 positions agree with TRBD2. The germline V gene encodes CDR1 SGHRS and CDR2 YFSETQ. V gave up 0 bases and J gave up 2 bases; unmatched junction bases: 2. The CDR3 contains 15 residues. The CDR3 nucleotides read TGCGCCAGCAGCTTGGAGGGAGGGCCCTACAATGAGCAGTTCTTC. Its protein product is CASSLEGGPYNEQFF. Full variable domain (missing parts from reference TRBV5-1 and TRBJ2-1): KAGVTQTPRYLIKTRGQQVTLSCSPISGHRSVSWYQQTPGQGLQFLFEYFSETQRNKGNFPGRFSGRQFSNSRSEMNVSTLELGDSALYLCASSLEGGPYNEQFFGPGTRLTVL.

In regard to this clone: Other DNA sequences of this sample code for an identical CDR3. The chain couples TRBV7-9 to TRBJ2-7, with D perhaps matching TRBD2 (6 bases). This CDR3 spans 12 amino acids. Germline V gene data show CDR1 as SEHNR and CDR2 as FQNEAQ (reference sequence). V lost 4 bases and J lost 4, with 8 bases in between. This chain's CDR3 is CASSSGTYEQYF. CDR3 DNA: TGTGCCAGCAGCTCCGGGACTTACGAGCAGTACTTC. Based on the CDR3 plus reference TRBV7-9 and TRBJ2-7, the full variable domain is DTGVSQNPRHKITKRGQNVTFRCDPISEHNRLYWYRQTLGQGPEFLTYFQNEAQLEKSRLLSDRFSAERPKGSFSTLEIQRTEQGDSAMYLCASSSGTYEQYFGPGTRLTVT.

This rearrangement joins TRBV5-6 to TRBJ1-5; TRBD1 aligns across 8 bases. With V trimmed by 2 bases and J by 3 bases, 7 bases remained unmatched. The CDR3 loop spans 16 amino acids. CDR1 and CDR2 (germline): SGHDT, YYEEEE. CDR3: CASSLSTGGSNQPQHF. Here the CDR3 DNA reads TGTGCCAGCAGCTTAAGTACAGGGGGTTCCAATCAGCCCCAGCATTTT.

The chain is built from TRBV27 and TRBJ1-2; TRBD1 matches 7 bases. The CDR3 covers 13 residues. The ends lost 3 bases at V and 4 bases at J; junction bases unmatched: 2. CDR1 MNHEY and CDR2 SMNVEV come from the germline V gene (reference sequence). CDR3 DNA sequence: TGTGCCAGCAGTTTCCGACAGGGCTATGGCTACACCTTC. Its translation: CASSFRQGYGYTF.

The chain couples TRBV28 to TRBJ2-1, with 10 bases identical to TRBD1. V was pared by 6 bases and J by 6 bases, with 8 bases of the junction left unmatched. The CDR3 sequence is 15 residues long. The V gene's germline CDR1 is MDHEN and CDR2 SYDVKM. CDR3 sequence (DNA): TGTGCCAGCAGGCCGGGACAGGGGTTTTCCAATGAGCAGTTCTTC. Translation: CASRPGQGFSNEQFF.

CDR3: CAISESGSGRFTSYEQYF. As DNA, the CDR3 is TGTGCCATCAGTGAGTCGGGTAGCGGGAGGTTCACCTCCTACGAGCAGTACTTC. This rearrangement joins TRBV10-3 to TRBJ2-7; 10 positions agree with TRBD2. The CDR3 consists of 18 residues. In germline, CDR1 is ENHRY, CDR2 SYGVKD. V shed 0 bases and J 0 bases; nucleotides not matched to a gene: 8.

This chain links TRBV6-6 with TRBJ2-3, with D perhaps matching TRBD2 (7 bases). The CDR3 sequence is 16 residues long. Between the trimmed V and J ends, which lost 0 bases and 4 bases, there was a span of 14 bases. Germline values: CDR1 MNHNY, CDR2 SVGAGI (reference sequence). DNA for the CDR3: TGTGCCAGCAGTTACTCTGGAGGGGGAGGGGCAGATACGCAGTATTTT. It encodes CASSYSGGGGADTQYF.

V is TRBV28 and J is TRBJ1-2; possibly TRBD1 for D (5 bases). The CDR3 has 13 residues. V lost 2 bases and J 6 bases, leaving 10 bases between the germline ends. The germline gives CDR1 MDHEN, CDR2 SYDVKM. CDR3 bases: TGTGCCAGCAGTTTAGGGGCCAGGAATGGCTACACCTTC. Its translation is CASSLGARNGYTF.

The chain couples TRBV30 to TRBJ1-4; D call uncertain. There are 15 residues in the CDR3. Germline assignment: CDR1 GTSNPN and CDR2 SVGIG (reference sequence). V was trimmed by 3 bases and J by 0 bases, leaving 11 bases between them. The DNA for the CDR3 is TGTGCCTGGAGGCGTGTCGGTGCAACTAATGAAAAACTGTTTTTT. Translated, it gives CAWRRVGATNEKLFF.

This clone was picked up a small number of times. The rearrangement joins TRBV4-2 to TRBJ2-3, with 9 bases identical to TRBD2. J lost 3 bases, V lost 6 bases, and 4 bases had no gene match. This CDR3 contains 14 residues. CDR1 and CDR2 (germline): LGHNA, YNFKEQ. The CDR3 sequence: CASRRLAGTDTQYF. The CDR3 DNA sequence: TGTGCCAGCAGAAGGCTAGCGGGAACAGATACGCAGTATTTT.

The chain uses TRBV19 and TRBJ2-1; D ambiguous. Germline CDR1 LNHDA, CDR2 SQIVND (reference sequence). CDR3 length equals 13 residues. V lost 3 bases to trimming and J lost 0 bases, with 3 bases between them. The CDR3 here is CASSIGSYNEQFF. CDR3 bases: TGTGCCAGTAGTATCGGCTCCTACAATGAGCAGTTCTTC.

This chain links TRBV5-1 with TRBJ2-3, with 8 bases aligning to TRBD2. The CDR3 runs 14 residues. Trimming cost V 1 base and J 6 bases; bases outside gene matches: 4. Germline V gene sequence: CDR1 SGHRS, CDR2 YFSETQ. The CDR3, as DNA: TGCGCCAGCAGCTTGCGACGGGAGGGGGATACGCAGTATTTT. Protein: CASSLRREGDTQYF. The full variable domain, completed using reference TRBV5-1 and TRBJ2-3, is KAGVTQTPRYLIKTRGQQVTLSCSPISGHRSVSWYQQTPGQGLQFLFEYFSETQRNKGNFPGRFSGRQFSNSRSEMNVSTLELGDSALYLCASSLRREGDTQYFGPGTRLTVL.

This rearrangement joins TRBV28 to TRBJ1-5; no reliable D call. Germline values: CDR1 MDHEN, CDR2 SYDVKM. V lost 4 bases and J 1 base, leaving 17 bases between the germline ends. CDR3 length: 17 amino acids. The CDR3 here is CASSSLYGPGSNQPQHF. Here the CDR3 DNA reads TGTGCCAGCAGTTCCCTGTACGGCCCGGGGAGCAATCAGCCCCAGCATTTT.

CDR3: CASSPLGAGSGLSEQYF. The CDR3 DNA follows: TGTGCCAGCAGCCCCCTAGGAGCGGGAAGCGGACTTTCCGAGCAGTACTTC. The gene calls are TRBV14 and TRBJ2-7; TRBD2 matches at 7 bases. Germline V gene lookup returns CDR1 SGHDN and CDR2 FVKESK. The CDR3 has 17 amino acids. J gave up 6 bases and V 4 bases, and 18 bases lay outside the gene matches.

This clone was seen a single time. The chain has TRBV11-2 and TRBJ1-2, with D possibly being TRBD1 (5 bases). Germline-derived CDR1 and CDR2 are SGHAT and FQNNGV. CDR3 length: 15 amino acids. The ends were cut back, 0 bases at V and 5 bases at J, with 13 bases in the middle. The CDR3 DNA reads as TGTGCCAGCAGCTTAGATCCGGGGGGAGGGTATGGCTACACCTTC. Its protein is CASSLDPGGGYGYTF.

The rearrangement uses TRBV9 and TRBJ1-1; D is unresolved. The CDR3 contains 15 residues. Trimming removed 1 base at V and 4 bases at J, with 14 bases between. Germline CDR1 reads SGDLS; CDR2 reads YYNGEE. Here the CDR3 reads CASSVKDQAGTEAFF. The CDR3 DNA is TGTGCCAGCAGCGTAAAGGACCAGGCGGGCACTGAAGCTTTCTTT.

This rearrangement joins TRBV19 to TRBJ2-3, with 11 bases identical to TRBD2. Looked up from germline, CDR1 is LNHDA and CDR2 is SQIVND (reference sequence). This CDR3 has 16 residues. V lost 6 bases, J lost 0 bases, and 5 bases stayed unmatched. The CDR3: CASRGGLADSTDTQYF. In DNA, the CDR3 is TGTGCCAGTAGGGGGGGACTAGCGGATAGCACAGATACGCAGTATTTT.

The J gene is TRBJ2-5, the V gene TRBV14; a possible D gene is TRBD1 (6 bases). The germline CDR1 and CDR2 sequences are SGHDN and FVKESK. V was cut by 5 bases and J by 2 bases, with 12 bases left in between. The CDR3 runs to 14 residues. This CDR3 reads CASSTWTVQETQYF. Here the CDR3 DNA reads TGTGCCAGCAGCACTTGGACAGTTCAAGAGACCCAGTACTTC.

This chain connects TRBV6-6 to TRBJ1-4; TRBD1 matches at 8 bases. This CDR3 is 16 amino acids long. Germline V gene sequence: CDR1 MNHNY, CDR2 SVGAGI (reference sequence). After removal of 6 bases from V and 8 bases from J, the junction contained 14 bases not matched to a gene. The CDR3 sequence: CASRTSLDRGNEKLFF. CDR3 nucleotide sequence: TGTGCCAGCAGGACATCTTTAGACAGGGGAAACGAAAAACTGTTTTTT.

The CDR3 is CASSIGGGYEQYF. Written as DNA, the CDR3 is TGTGCCAGTAGTATAGGGGGGGGCTACGAGCAGTACTTC. The rearrangement uses TRBV19 and TRBJ2-7; 7 nucleotides agree with TRBD2. Losses at the gene ends were 1 base for V and 3 bases for J; bases not matched to a gene: 0. The CDR3 consists of 13 residues. Germline CDR1 and CDR2: LNHDA and SQIVND (reference sequence).

The genes are TRBV14 and TRBJ2-5, with D hard to call. The CDR3 is 14 amino acids. From germline, CDR1 is SGHDN and CDR2 FVKESK. Trimming removed 6 bases from V and 2 bases from J, with 13 bases in between. CDR3 in DNA: TGTGCCAGCAGTCAGAAGAGGCTGCAAGAGACCCAGTACTTC. Protein product: CASSQKRLQETQYF.

The V and J genes are TRBV30 and TRBJ2-7; D remains unclear. The V end was cut by 0 bases, the J end by 5 bases, with 8 bases between. The CDR3 loop spans 12 amino acids. The germline gives CDR1 GTSNPN, CDR2 SVGIG (reference sequence). The chain's CDR3 is CAWSVSMDEQYF. The DNA of the CDR3 is TGTGCCTGGAGTGTATCTATGGACGAGCAGTACTTC.

V usage is TRBV9 and J usage is TRBJ2-7; perhaps TRBD1 as D (6 bases). The CDR3 consists of 14 residues. The germline V gene has CDR1 SGDLS and CDR2 YYNGEE. Trimming pared 3 bases from V and 3 bases from J, leaving 13 bases between. The CDR3: CASSGMDSSYEQYF. In DNA form, the CDR3 reads TGTGCCAGCAGCGGCATGGACAGCAGCTACGAGCAGTACTTC.

This chain uses TRBV19 with TRBJ1-5, with 8 bases fitting TRBD1. The V gene end was trimmed by 5 bases and the J gene end by 11 bases; junction bases not matched to a gene: 17. Germline assignment: CDR1 LNHDA and CDR2 SQIVND (reference sequence). The CDR3 runs 16 residues. The CDR3 nucleotides read TGTGCCAGTAGTTTAACCCCGGGACAGGCGGGACAGACCCAGCATTTT. As protein: CASSLTPGQAGQTQHF.

This clone was detected once. Compared with germline, one end of the junction differs, possibly owing to a read error. The J gene is TRBJ2-5, the V gene TRBV7-9; 7 bases match TRBD2. The germline CDR1 and CDR2 sequences are SEHNR and FQNEAQ (reference sequence). This CDR3 spans 16 amino acids. CDR3 nucleotide sequence: TGTGCCAGCAGCCTAGCGGCTAGCGGAGGTCAAGAGACCCAGTACTTC. Translation: CASSLAASGGQETQYF.

The V call is TRBV28, the J call TRBJ1-1, with 8 positions matching TRBD1. CDR1 and CDR2 (germline): MDHEN, SYDVKM. The CDR3 is made up of 17 amino acids. V dropped 1 base and J dropped 1; count of bases not matched to a gene: 8. The CDR3 spells CASSLFSQGAQNTEAFF. The CDR3 region has the DNA TGTGCCAGCAGTTTATTCAGTCAGGGGGCCCAGAACACTGAAGCTTTCTTT.